These 25 T cell receptor beta chains originate from one sample sequenced in a study of control samples from healthy donors and cancer patients (dated by TCRdb to the early 2020s). The library came from the immunoSEQ multiplex PCR assay. As stored in TCRdb, this immuneACCESS dataset retains in-frame rearrangements with V and J assigned. A fraction of the clones does not appear; measured against another copy, unresolved V genes explain less than half of the discrepancy, and the remainder lacks a known reason. The sample table shows 150,000 or so clones, and over 85% are seen once. The ten largest clones represent 5.5% to 7.5% of the sample. Sequenced: blood. These receptors originate from a man aged 18 to 29 in good health.

The chain employs TRBV2 and TRBJ1-6; 10 bases line up with TRBD1. Trimming removed 7 bases from V and 9 bases from J; junction bases left unmatched: 9. Per germline, CDR1 SNHLY and CDR2 FYNNEI. This CDR3 is built from 15 residues. The CDR3 bases are TGTGCCAGCATCACGACAGGGGGCCCCGGTTCACCCCTCCACTTT. Its protein is CASITTGGPGSPLHF.

The rearrangement links TRBV4-3 to TRBJ1-6; TRBD1 matches at 9 bases. Germline values: CDR1 LGHNA, CDR2 YSLEER. The CDR3 has 15 residues. V dropped 3 bases and J dropped 6; count of bases not matched to a gene: 3. As DNA, the CDR3 is TGCGCCAGCAGCCAGCTACAGGGGGCTAATTCACCCCTCCACTTT. The encoded protein is CASSQLQGANSPLHF.

This clone came up once. The chain carries TRBV6-2 or TRBV6-3 and TRBJ1-3; D is unresolved. The CDR3 covers 15 residues. The germline V gene encodes CDR1 MNHEY and CDR2 SVGEGT. Trimming pared 2 bases from V and 4 bases from J, leaving 12 bases between. CDR3 in amino acids: CASSYREAGGNTIYF. The CDR3, as DNA: TGTGCCAGCAGTTACCGAGAGGCCGGCGGAAACACCATATATTTT.

The genes are TRBV10-3 and TRBJ2-2; 11 bases are a match to TRBD2. Germline CDR1 reads ENHRY; CDR2 reads SYGVKD. CDR3 length: 16 amino acids. V shed 9 bases and J 0 bases; nucleotides not matched to a gene: 6. The DNA for the CDR3 is TGTGCCATGGGACTAGCGGTTGGAGCGAACACCGGGGAGCTGTTTTTT. Translated: CAMGLAVGANTGELFF.

CDR3 in amino acids: CASSQAGGVYEQYF. In DNA form, the CDR3 reads TGTGCCAGCAGCCAAGCGGGAGGAGTCTACGAGCAGTACTTC. V usage is TRBV6-5 and J usage is TRBJ2-7; 9 bases are shared with TRBD2. The ends lost 6 bases at V and 3 bases at J; junction bases unmatched: 6. This CDR3 contains 14 residues. Germline values: CDR1 MNHEY, CDR2 SVGAGI.

V usage is TRBV7-2 and J usage is TRBJ2-7; D may be TRBD2 (5 bases). Germline CDR1 is SGHTA and CDR2 is FQGNSA. This CDR3 has 13 residues. Trimming left V 5 bases short and J 7 bases short, with 15 bases between. The CDR3 nucleotides read TGTGCCAGCAGCACCCGGCCTGGCGGGGAGCAGTACTTC. The encoded protein is CASSTRPGGEQYF.

In the case of this clone: A read error may produce the germline difference seen at one junction end. The V gene is TRBV6-5, the J gene TRBJ2-1; 14 bases match TRBD2. The CDR3 extends over 15 amino acids. CDR1 and CDR2 from the germline V gene are MNHEY and SVGAGI. The CDR3 sequence is CASSYLMTSGGVRVF. The CDR3 region has the DNA TGTGCCAGCAGCTACCTAATGACTAGCGGGGGGGTTAGGGTCTTC.

This clone has a handful of counts. This chain connects TRBV2 to TRBJ2-7, with 10 bases identical to TRBD2. CDR1 is SNHLY, CDR2 FYNNEI, per germline. The CDR3 sequence is 14 residues long. After removal of 6 bases from V and 2 bases from J, the junction contained 4 bases not matched to a gene. The CDR3: CASRRTSGPYEQYF. CDR3 DNA sequence: TGTGCCAGCAGAAGGACTAGCGGTCCCTACGAGCAGTACTTC.

This chain uses TRBV7-9 with TRBJ1-2; a weak D match, TRBD1 (5 bases). Germline CDR1 is SEHNR and CDR2 is FQNEAQ (reference sequence). This CDR3 contains 15 residues. Trimming removed 3 bases at V and 4 bases at J, with 15 bases between. This CDR3 is CASSFAGRPIYGYTF. The DNA of the CDR3 is TGTGCCAGCAGCTTCGCAGGGCGACCCATCTATGGCTACACCTTC.

The chain combines TRBV18 with TRBJ2-7; D is unclear. The germline V and J ends were trimmed by 0 bases and 2 bases, with 11 bases remaining between them. The germline CDR1 and CDR2 sequences are KGHSH and LQKENI. The CDR3 consists of 15 residues. The CDR3: CASSPPVGPTYEQYF. CDR3 nucleotide sequence: TGTGCCAGCTCACCACCGGTAGGACCTACCTACGAGCAGTACTTC.

The rearrangement links TRBV13 to TRBJ1-4, with a tentative D call TRBD1 (6 bases). The CDR3 has 14 amino acids. CDR1 and CDR2 (germline): PRHDT, FYEKMQ (reference sequence). V lost 3 bases and J lost 8, with 13 bases in between. CDR3 coding DNA: TGTGCCAGCAGCTTTAGGGGGGCCAGAGAAAAACTGTTTTTT. Its protein product is CASSFRGAREKLFF. Combining the CDR3 with reference TRBV13 and TRBJ1-4 gives the whole variable domain AAGVIQSPRHLIKEKRETATLKCYPIPRHDTVYWYQQGPGQDPQFLISFYEKMQSDKGSIPDRFSAQQFSDYHSELNMSSLELGDSALYFCASSFRGAREKLFFGSGTQLSVL.

The chain has TRBV5-6 and TRBJ1-4, with a tentative D call TRBD1 (5 bases). V lost 4 bases and J lost 8, with 15 bases in between. CDR3 size: 14 residues. The germline gives CDR1 SGHDT, CDR2 YYEEEE. CDR3 DNA: TGTGCCAGCAGCCCAGGGCCCGGCGGAGAAAAACTGTTTTTT. Its protein is CASSPGPGGEKLFF.

The rearrangement uses TRBV28 and TRBJ2-1; the match to TRBD2 covers 7 bases. The trim removed 6 bases at V and 0 bases at J, leaving 2 bases unmatched. CDR1 and CDR2 (germline): MDHEN, SYDVKM. The CDR3 length is 14 residues. As DNA, the CDR3 is TGTGCCAGCAGCAGCGGGGCCTCCTACAATGAGCAGTTCTTC. It translates to CASSSGASYNEQFF. The complete variable domain, with remaining parts taken from reference TRBV28 and TRBJ2-1, reads DVKVTQSSRYLVKRTGEKVFLECVQDMDHENMFWYRQDPGLGLRLIYFSYDVKMKEKGDIPEGYSVSREKKERFSLILESASTNQTSMYLCASSSGASYNEQFFGPGTRLTVL.

This chain uses TRBV11-2 with TRBJ2-1, with 7 nucleotides matching TRBD2. Germline assignment: CDR1 SGHAT and CDR2 FQNNGV. This CDR3 is 17 amino acids long. Trimming cost V 1 base and J 5 bases; bases outside gene matches: 11. CDR3 in DNA: TGTGCCAGCAGCTTAGCCCGAGGTGGGACTACAGACAATGAGCAGTTCTTC. It specifies CASSLARGGTTDNEQFF.

The chain couples TRBV23-1 to TRBJ1-5, with TRBD1 matching over 7 bases. TRBV23-1 is given ORF status, its function remaining uncertain. V trimming: 4 bases; J trimming: 4 bases; junction bases outside the gene matches: 10. The CDR3 runs 16 residues. CDR3 amino acids: CASSRLRGDCNQPQHF. DNA for the CDR3: TGCGCCAGCAGTCGTCTCAGGGGGGACTGTAATCAGCCCCAGCATTTT.

CDR3 residues: CASSFAGWETQYF. The CDR3 coding sequence is TGTGCCAGCAGTTTTGCGGGGTGGGAGACCCAGTACTTC. V is TRBV27 and J is TRBJ2-5, with D perhaps matching TRBD2 (6 bases). V was pared by 3 bases and J by 5 bases, with 10 bases between. Germline-derived CDR1 and CDR2 are MNHEY and SMNVEV (reference sequence). CDR3 length: 13 residues.

This clone came up a few times. The CDR3 region has the DNA TGTGCCAGCAGCCAATGGGAGTCCTACGAGCAGTACTTC. Encoded protein: CASSQWESYEQYF. The rearrangement uses TRBV16 and TRBJ2-7, with D possibly matching TRBD2 (5 bases). The length of the CDR3 is 13 residues. Trimming shortened V by 1 base and J by 1 base, and 5 bases separated the two germline ends. Germline values: CDR1 KGHSY, CDR2 FQNENV.

This clone was observed a single time. The gene calls are TRBV10-3 and TRBJ2-5, with TRBD2 as a possible D gene (6 bases). CDR3 size: 16 residues. V lost 0 bases and J lost 0, with 11 bases in between. CDR1 and CDR2 (germline): ENHRY, SYGVKD. The CDR3 sequence is CAISESAGSDQETQYF. In DNA form, the CDR3 reads TGTGCCATCAGTGAGTCGGCGGGGTCAGACCAAGAGACCCAGTACTTC.

The rearrangement links TRBV28 to TRBJ2-1; D is possibly TRBD1 (6 bases). Germline CDR1 is MDHEN and CDR2 is SYDVKM. Trimming left V 3 bases short and J 7 bases short, with 16 bases between. The CDR3 runs 15 residues. The DNA of the CDR3 is TGTGCCAGCAGTTTGCGTGGGGCAGGGGCAAATGAGCAGTTCTTC. This translates into CASSLRGAGANEQFF.

Remarks on this clone: Other DNA sequences in the same sample also yield this CDR3. The rearrangement links TRBV12-3 or TRBV12-4 to TRBJ1-1, with D possibly matching TRBD1 (6 bases). The CDR3 length is 12 residues. The V end lost 3 bases, the J end lost 6 bases, and 8 bases lay between the germline ends. CDR3 nucleotides: TGTGCCAGCAGTTTCGGGGGCCCTGAAGCTTTCTTT. Translation gives CASSFGGPEAFF.

The genes are TRBV5-1 and TRBJ1-2; possible D gene TRBD1, 5 bases. CDR3 length equals 15 residues. Trimming removed 1 base at V and 6 bases at J, with 16 bases between. The germline gives CDR1 SGHRS, CDR2 YFSETQ. The DNA for the CDR3 is TGCGCCAGCAGCTTGATCGGGGGATCTACACATGGCTACACCTTC. This sequence encodes CASSLIGGSTHGYTF.

The chain couples TRBV29-1 to TRBJ2-7; 7 positions agree with TRBD2. The CDR3 spans 16 residues. Germline-derived CDR1 and CDR2 are SQVTM and ANQGSEA. The junction had 16 bases not matched to a gene; V was cut back by 6 bases and J by 2 bases. The CDR3 region is CSVPARGRSSAYEQYF. Here the CDR3 DNA reads TGCAGCGTACCCGCGCGGGGGAGGTCCTCTGCCTACGAGCAGTACTTC.

This sequence joins TRBV6-5 and TRBJ1-1; D call uncertain. CDR1 and CDR2 from the germline V gene are MNHEY and SVGAGI. The CDR3 contains 15 residues. Trimming stripped 0 bases from V and 1 base from J, with 9 bases between. The CDR3 DNA sequence: TGTGCCAGCAGTTACTCGACTGGGCGGAACACTGAAGCTTTCTTT. This codes for CASSYSTGRNTEAFF.

The chain uses TRBV30 and TRBJ2-5; D might be TRBD2 (6 bases). Germline V CDR1 and CDR2: GTSNPN, SVGIG (reference sequence). This CDR3 region has 13 residues. V was pared by 2 bases and J by 4 bases, with 11 bases between. The CDR3 coding sequence is TGTGCCTGGAGTCGGCGGGGAATAGAGACCCAGTACTTC. It specifies CAWSRRGIETQYF.

This clone was counted ten times or more. The chain combines TRBV19 with TRBJ2-6, with D maybe TRBD1 (5 bases). The CDR3 totals 16 residues. Germline V lookup: CDR1 LNHDA, CDR2 SQIVND (reference sequence). V lost 0 bases, J lost 0 bases, and 6 bases lay in between. The CDR3 region has the DNA TGTGCCAGTAGTATAGATCAGGGCTCTGGGGCCAACGTCCTGACTTTC. Translation gives CASSIDQGSGANVLTF.